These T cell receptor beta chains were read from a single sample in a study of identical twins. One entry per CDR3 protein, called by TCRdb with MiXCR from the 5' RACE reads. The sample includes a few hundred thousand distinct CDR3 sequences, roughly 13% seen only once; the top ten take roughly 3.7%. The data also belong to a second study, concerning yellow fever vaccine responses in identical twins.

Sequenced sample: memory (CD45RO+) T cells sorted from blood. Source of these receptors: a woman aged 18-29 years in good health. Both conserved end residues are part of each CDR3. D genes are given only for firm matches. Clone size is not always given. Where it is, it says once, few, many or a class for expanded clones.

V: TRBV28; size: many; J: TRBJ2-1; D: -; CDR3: CASRDPLGSYNEQFF; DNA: TGTGCCAGCAGAGACCCGTTGGGCTCCTACAATGAGCAGTTCTTC
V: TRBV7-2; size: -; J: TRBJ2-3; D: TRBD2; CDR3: CASSPRLAGGGTDTQYF; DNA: TGTGCCAGCAGCCCGAGACTAGCGGGGGGCGGCACAGATACGCAGTATTTT
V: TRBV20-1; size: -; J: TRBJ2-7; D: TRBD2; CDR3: CSAGLAGDRGEQYF; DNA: TGCAGTGCTGGACTAGCGGGAGATAGGGGCGAGCAGTACTTC
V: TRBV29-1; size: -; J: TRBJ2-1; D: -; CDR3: CSVEAPYNEQFF; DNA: TGCAGCGTTGAAGCTCCCTACAATGAGCAGTTCTTC
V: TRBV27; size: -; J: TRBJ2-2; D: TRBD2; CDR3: CASSIPGGGNTGELFF; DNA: TGTGCCAGCAGTATACCGGGAGGGGGAAACACCGGGGAGCTGTTTTTT
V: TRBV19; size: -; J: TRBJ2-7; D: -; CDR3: CASKRDSPYEQYF; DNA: TGTGCCAGTAAGAGAGACAGCCCCTACGAGCAGTACTTC
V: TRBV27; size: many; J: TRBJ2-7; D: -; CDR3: CASSLMGNSKYEQYF; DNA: TGTGCCAGCAGTTTAATGGGGAATTCTAAGTACGAGCAGTACTTC
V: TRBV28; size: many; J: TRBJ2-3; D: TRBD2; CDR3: CASSFPTSGTPDTQYF; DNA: TGTGCCAGCAGTTTCCCGACTAGCGGGACCCCAGATACGCAGTATTTT
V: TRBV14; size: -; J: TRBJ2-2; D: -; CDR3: CASSQVFTSRNTGELFF; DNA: TGTGCCAGCAGCCAAGTATTTACTAGCCGGAACACCGGGGAGCTGTTTTTT
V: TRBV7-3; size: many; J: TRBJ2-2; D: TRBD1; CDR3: CASSLTGQGPGELFF; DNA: TGTGCCAGCAGCTTAACGGGACAGGGTCCCGGGGAGCTGTTTTTT
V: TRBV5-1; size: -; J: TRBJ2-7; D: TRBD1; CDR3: CASRVRTGRTYEQYF; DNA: TGCGCCAGCAGGGTCCGGACAGGGAGAACCTACGAGCAGTACTTC
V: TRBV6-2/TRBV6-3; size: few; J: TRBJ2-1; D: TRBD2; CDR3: CASSPWMGLAGDEQFF; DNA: TGTGCCAGCAGTCCTTGGATGGGACTAGCGGGAGATGAGCAGTTCTTC
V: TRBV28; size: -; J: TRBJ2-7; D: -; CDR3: CASSFARSRATYEQYF; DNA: TGTGCCAGCAGTTTCGCTCGTTCCAGGGCAACCTACGAGCAGTACTTC
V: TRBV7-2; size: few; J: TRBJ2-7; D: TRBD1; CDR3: CASSLAQGQPYEQYF; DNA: TGTGCCAGCAGCTTAGCGCAGGGACAGCCCTACGAGCAGTACTTC
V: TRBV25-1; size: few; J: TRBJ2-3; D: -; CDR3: CASRTFNTQYF; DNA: TGTGCCAGCAGGACGTTCAATACGCAGTATTTT
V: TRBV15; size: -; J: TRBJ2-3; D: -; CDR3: CATSRDLRSRSTDTQYF; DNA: TGTGCCACCAGCAGAGATTTGCGCTCCCGTAGCACAGATACGCAGTATTTT
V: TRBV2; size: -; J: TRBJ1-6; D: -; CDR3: CASSLGTMDSPLHF; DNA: TGTGCCAGCAGCCTTGGAACCATGGATTCACCCCTCCACTTT
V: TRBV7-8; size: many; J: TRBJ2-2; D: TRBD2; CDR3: CASSLEKPGLDTGELFF; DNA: TGTGCCAGCAGCCTAGAGAAACCGGGACTAGACACCGGGGAGCTGTTTTTT
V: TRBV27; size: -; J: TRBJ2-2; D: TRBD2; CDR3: CASSLGGLKNTGELFF; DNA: TGTGCCAGCAGTTTGGGGGGACTAAAGAACACCGGGGAGCTGTTTTTT
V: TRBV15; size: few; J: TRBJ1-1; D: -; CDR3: CATSRVAGLGTEAFF; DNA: TGTGCCACCAGCAGAGTCGCAGGGTTGGGCACTGAAGCTTTCTTT
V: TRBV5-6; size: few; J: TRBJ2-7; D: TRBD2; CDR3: CASSLSGGRYEQYF; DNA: TGTGCCAGCAGCTTGTCGGGGGGGCGTTACGAGCAGTACTTC
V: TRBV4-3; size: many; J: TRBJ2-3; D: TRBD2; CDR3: CASSQGLADTTDTQYF; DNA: TGCGCCAGCAGCCAAGGACTAGCGGACACCACAGATACGCAGTATTTT
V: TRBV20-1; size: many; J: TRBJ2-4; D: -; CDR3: CSATRGIQYF; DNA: TGCAGTGCCACCAGGGGCATTCAGTACTTC
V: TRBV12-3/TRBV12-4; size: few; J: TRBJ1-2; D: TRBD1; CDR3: CASSPDRGSLNYGYTF; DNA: TGTGCCAGCAGTCCCGACAGGGGATCGCTTAATTATGGCTACACCTTC
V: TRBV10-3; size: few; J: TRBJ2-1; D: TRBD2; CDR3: CAISGSGSAYNEQFF; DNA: TGTGCCATCAGTGGAAGCGGGAGTGCCTACAATGAGCAGTTCTTC
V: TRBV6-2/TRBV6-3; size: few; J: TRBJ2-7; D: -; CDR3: CASSYSPTGTEQYF; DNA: TGTGCCAGCAGTTACTCACCTACAGGGACCGAGCAGTACTTC
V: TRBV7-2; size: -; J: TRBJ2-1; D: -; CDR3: CASSRHSAGEQFF; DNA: TGTGCCAGCAGCCGACACAGTGCTGGTGAGCAGTTCTTC
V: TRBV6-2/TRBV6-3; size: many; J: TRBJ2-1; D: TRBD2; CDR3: CASSVTSELYPSYNEQFF; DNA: TGTGCCAGCAGCGTGACTAGCGAGCTCTATCCTTCCTACAATGAGCAGTTCTTC
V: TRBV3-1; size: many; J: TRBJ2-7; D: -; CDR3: CASSQEGPGGRAYEQYF; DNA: TGTGCCAGCAGCCAAGAGGGTCCTGGGGGGAGAGCCTACGAGCAGTACTTC
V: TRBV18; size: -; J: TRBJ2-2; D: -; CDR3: CASSRKTDTGELFF; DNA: TGTGCCAGCTCTCGGAAGACAGACACCGGGGAGCTGTTTTTT
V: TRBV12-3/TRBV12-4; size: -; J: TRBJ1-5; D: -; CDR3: CASRLGQNQPQHF; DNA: TGTGCCAGCAGACTCGGACAGAATCAGCCCCAGCATTTT
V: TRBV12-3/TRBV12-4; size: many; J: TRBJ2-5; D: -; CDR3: CASSFWGEETQYF; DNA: TGTGCCAGCAGTTTCTGGGGCGAAGAGACCCAGTACTTC
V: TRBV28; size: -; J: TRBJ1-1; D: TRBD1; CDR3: CASSINRGPSNTEAFF; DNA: TGTGCCAGCAGTATAAACAGGGGGCCTTCGAACACTGAAGCTTTCTTT
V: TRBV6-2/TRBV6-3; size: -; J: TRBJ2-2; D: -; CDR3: CASNLYLGAGELFF; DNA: TGTGCCAGCAACCTCTACCTAGGGGCCGGGGAGCTGTTTTTT
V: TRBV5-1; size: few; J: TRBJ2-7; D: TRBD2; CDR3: CASSPAGSYEQYF; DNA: TGCGCCAGCAGCCCAGCGGGGTCCTACGAGCAGTACTTC
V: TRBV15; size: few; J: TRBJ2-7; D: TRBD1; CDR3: CATSMPGQKAYEQYF; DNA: TGTGCCACCAGCATGCCGGGACAGAAAGCCTACGAGCAGTACTTC
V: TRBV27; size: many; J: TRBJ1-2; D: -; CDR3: CASSPTSLGGYTF; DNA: TGTGCCAGCAGTCCGACATCCCTGGGCGGCTACACCTTC
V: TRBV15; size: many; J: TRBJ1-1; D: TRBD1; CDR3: CATNQGQGGRWNTEAFF; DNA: TGTGCCACCAACCAGGGACAGGGGGGAAGGTGGAACACTGAAGCTTTCTTT
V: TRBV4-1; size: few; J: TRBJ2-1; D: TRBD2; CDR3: CASSQEWEGTNPREQFF; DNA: TGCGCCAGCAGCCAAGAATGGGAGGGAACAAACCCTCGGGAGCAGTTCTTC
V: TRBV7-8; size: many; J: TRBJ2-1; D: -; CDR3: CASSFLAERSYNEQFF; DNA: TGTGCCAGCAGCTTTCTGGCGGAGCGCTCCTACAATGAGCAGTTCTTC
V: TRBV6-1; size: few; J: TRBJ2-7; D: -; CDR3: CASSRDSGAIIYEQYF; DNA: TGTGCCAGCAGTAGGGACTCCGGGGCCATTATTTACGAGCAGTACTTC
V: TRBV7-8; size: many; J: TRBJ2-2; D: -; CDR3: CASRGNTGELFF; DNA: TGTGCCAGCAGGGGGAACACCGGGGAGCTGTTTTTT
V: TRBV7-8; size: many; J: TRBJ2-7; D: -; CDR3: CASSLGLGRSSYEQYF; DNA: TGTGCCAGCAGCCTGGGGTTGGGCAGGAGCTCCTACGAGCAGTACTTC
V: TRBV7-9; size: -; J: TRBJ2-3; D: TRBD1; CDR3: CASSARGSSTDTQYF; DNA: TGTGCCAGCAGCGCCAGGGGGAGCAGCACAGATACGCAGTATTTT
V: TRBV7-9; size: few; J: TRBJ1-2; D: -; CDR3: CASSLEADYGYTF; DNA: TGTGCCAGCAGCTTAGAGGCAGACTATGGCTACACCTTC
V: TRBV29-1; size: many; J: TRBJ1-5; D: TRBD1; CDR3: CSVGDRASNQPQHF; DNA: TGCAGCGTCGGGGACAGGGCCAGCAATCAGCCCCAGCATTTT
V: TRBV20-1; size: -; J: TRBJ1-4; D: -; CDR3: CSARDQTREGEKLFF; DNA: TGCAGTGCTAGAGATCAAACCAGGGAAGGAGAAAAACTGTTTTTT
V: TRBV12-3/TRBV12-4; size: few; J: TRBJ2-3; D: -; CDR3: CASSFALVSTDTQYF; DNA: TGTGCCAGCAGTTTCGCTCTAGTTAGCACAGATACGCAGTATTTT
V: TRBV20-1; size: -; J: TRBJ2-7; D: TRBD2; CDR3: CSATLAATYEQYF; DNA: TGCAGTGCTACGCTAGCGGCAACCTACGAGCAGTACTTC